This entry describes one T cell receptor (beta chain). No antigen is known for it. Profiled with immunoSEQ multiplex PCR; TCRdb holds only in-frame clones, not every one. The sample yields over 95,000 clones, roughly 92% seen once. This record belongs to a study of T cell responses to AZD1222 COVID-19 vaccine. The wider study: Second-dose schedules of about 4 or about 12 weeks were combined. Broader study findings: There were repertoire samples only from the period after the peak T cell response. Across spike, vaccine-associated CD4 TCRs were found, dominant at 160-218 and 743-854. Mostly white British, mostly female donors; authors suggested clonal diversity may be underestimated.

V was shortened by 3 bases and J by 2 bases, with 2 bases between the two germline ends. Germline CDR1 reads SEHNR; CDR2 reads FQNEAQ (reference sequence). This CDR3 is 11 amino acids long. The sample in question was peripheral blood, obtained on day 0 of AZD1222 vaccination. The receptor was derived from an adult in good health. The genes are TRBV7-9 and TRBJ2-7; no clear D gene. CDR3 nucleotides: TGTGCCAGCAGCTTGACCTACGAGCAGTACTTC. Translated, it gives CASSLTYEQYF.